This TCR beta chain was profiled in a study of OX40 agonist ivuxolimab in advanced cancers. Looking at the study overall: The patients received ivuxolimab by intravenous route every 2 weeks at 0.01 to 10 mg/kg.

About this clone: One end of the junction fails to match germline, which may point to a read error.

The germline V gene encodes CDR1 SGHRS and CDR2 YFSETQ. This CDR3 comprises 13 residues. TCRdb's copy holds only in-frame clones and misses some; the assay was immunoSEQ multiplex PCR. The sample holds tens of thousands of clones, about 90% seen once. Sequencing used CD4+ or CD8+ T cells sorted from blood, obtained in a trial of the OX40 agonist ivuxolimab. The receptor's source is an adult with an advanced solid tumor such as melanoma, head and neck, liver or kidney cancer. The rearrangement uses TRBV5-1 and TRBJ2-5; a possible D gene is TRBD1 (6 bases). CDR3 loop: CASTLTGQETQYF. The CDR3 DNA follows: TGCGCCAGCACCTTGACAGGTCAAGAGACCCAGTACTTC.